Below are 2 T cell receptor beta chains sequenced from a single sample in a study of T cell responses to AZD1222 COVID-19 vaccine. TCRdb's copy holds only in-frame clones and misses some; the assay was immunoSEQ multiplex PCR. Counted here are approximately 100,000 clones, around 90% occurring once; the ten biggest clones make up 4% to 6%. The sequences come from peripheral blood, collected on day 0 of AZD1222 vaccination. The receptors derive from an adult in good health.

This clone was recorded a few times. The CDR3 region has the DNA TGTGCCAGCAGTTTTCGACAGGGGGTTGGCTATGGCTACACCTTC. Translating gives CASSFRQGVGYGYTF. The chain joins TRBV27 to TRBJ1-2; 9 bases line up with TRBD1. The CDR3 length is 15 residues. Trimming took 3 bases from V and 4 from J; bases not matched to a gene: 6. Germline CDR1 is MNHEY and CDR2 is SMNVEV (reference sequence).

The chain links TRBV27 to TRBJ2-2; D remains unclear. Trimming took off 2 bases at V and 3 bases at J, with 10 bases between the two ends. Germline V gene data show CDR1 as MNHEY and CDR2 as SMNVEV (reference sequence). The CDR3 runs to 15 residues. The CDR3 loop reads CASSLQTGHTGELFF. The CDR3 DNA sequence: TGTGCCAGCAGTTTACAAACTGGGCACACCGGGGAGCTGTTTTTT.